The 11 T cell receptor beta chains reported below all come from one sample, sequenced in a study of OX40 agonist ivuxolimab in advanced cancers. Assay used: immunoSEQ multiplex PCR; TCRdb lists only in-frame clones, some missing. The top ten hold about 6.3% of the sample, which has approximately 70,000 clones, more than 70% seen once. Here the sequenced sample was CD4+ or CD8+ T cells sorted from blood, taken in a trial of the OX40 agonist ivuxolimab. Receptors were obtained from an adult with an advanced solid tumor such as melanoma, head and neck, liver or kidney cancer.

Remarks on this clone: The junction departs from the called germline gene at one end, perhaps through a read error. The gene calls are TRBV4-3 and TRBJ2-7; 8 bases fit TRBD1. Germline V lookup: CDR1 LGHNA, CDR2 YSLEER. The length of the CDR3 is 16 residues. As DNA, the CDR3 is TGCGCCAGCAGCGAAGACCGGGACAGGTTCTCCTACGAGCAGTACTTC. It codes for CASSEDRDRFSYEQYF.

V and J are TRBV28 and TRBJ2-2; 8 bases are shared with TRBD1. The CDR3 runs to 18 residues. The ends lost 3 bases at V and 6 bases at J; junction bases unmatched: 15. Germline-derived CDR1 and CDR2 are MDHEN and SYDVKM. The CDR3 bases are TGTGCCAGCAGTTTGTTCTCAGGGGGCAGGGCCAGGGCCGGGGAGCTGTTTTTT. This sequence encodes CASSLFSGGRARAGELFF.

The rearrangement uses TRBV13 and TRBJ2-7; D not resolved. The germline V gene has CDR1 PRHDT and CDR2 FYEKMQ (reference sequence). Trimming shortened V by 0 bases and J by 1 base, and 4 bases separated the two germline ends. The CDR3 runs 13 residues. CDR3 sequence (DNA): TGTGCCAGCAGCTTAGGGCATTCCTACGAGCAGTACTTC. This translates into CASSLGHSYEQYF.

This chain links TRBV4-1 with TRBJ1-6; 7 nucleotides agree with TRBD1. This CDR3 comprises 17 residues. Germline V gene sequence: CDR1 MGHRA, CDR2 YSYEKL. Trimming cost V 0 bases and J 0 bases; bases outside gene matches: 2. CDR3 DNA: TGCGCCAGCAGCCAAGATAGGGACAGCTCCTATAATTCACCCCTCCACTTT. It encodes CASSQDRDSSYNSPLHF.

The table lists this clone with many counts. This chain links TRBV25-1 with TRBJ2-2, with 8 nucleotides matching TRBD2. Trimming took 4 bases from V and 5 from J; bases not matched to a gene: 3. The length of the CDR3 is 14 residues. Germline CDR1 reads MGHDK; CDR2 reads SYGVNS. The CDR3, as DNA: TGTGCCAGCAGTGTAGCGGGGCGGACCGGGGAGCTGTTTTTT. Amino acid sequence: CASSVAGRTGELFF. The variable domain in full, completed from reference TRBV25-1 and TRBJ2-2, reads EADIYQTPRYLVIGTGKKITLECSQTMGHDKMYWYQQDPGMELHLIHYSYGVNSTEKGDLSSESTVSRIRTEHFPLTLESARPSHTSQYLCASSVAGRTGELFFGEGSRLTVL.

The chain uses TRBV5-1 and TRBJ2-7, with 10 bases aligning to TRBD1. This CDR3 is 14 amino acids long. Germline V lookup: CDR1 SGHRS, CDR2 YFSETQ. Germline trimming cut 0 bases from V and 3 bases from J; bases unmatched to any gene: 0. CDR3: CASSLGTGGYEQYF. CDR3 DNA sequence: TGCGCCAGCAGCTTGGGGACAGGGGGCTACGAGCAGTACTTC.

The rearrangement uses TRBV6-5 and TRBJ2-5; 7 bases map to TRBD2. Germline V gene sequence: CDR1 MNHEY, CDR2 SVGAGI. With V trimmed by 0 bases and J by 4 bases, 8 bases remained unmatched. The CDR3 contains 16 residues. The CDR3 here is CASSYSGGWGGETQYF. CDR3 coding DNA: TGTGCCAGCAGTTACTCGGGAGGGTGGGGAGGAGAGACCCAGTACTTC.

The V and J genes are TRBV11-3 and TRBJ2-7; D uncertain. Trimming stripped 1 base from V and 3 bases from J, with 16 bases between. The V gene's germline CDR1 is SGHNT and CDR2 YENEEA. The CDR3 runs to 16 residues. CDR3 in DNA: TGTGCCAGCAGCTTAGCTTCTTTCCGGGCGAACTACGAGCAGTACTTC. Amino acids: CASSLASFRANYEQYF.

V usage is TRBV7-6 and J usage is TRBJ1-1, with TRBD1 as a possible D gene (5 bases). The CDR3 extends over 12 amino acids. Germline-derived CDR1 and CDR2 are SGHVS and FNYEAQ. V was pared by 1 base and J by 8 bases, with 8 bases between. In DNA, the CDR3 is TGTGCCAGCAGCTTAGATGGGGCCGAAGCTTTCTTT. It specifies CASSLDGAEAFF.

This chain's CDR3 is CASNLDRGSSYNEQFF. The CDR3 nucleotides read TGTGCCAGCAACCTGGACAGGGGTTCTTCCTACAATGAGCAGTTCTTC. The chain uses TRBV2 and TRBJ2-1, with TRBD1 matching 9 bases. The CDR3 has 16 amino acids. J was trimmed by 1 base and V by 7 bases; bases with no gene match: 8. Germline V gene sequence: CDR1 SNHLY, CDR2 FYNNEI.

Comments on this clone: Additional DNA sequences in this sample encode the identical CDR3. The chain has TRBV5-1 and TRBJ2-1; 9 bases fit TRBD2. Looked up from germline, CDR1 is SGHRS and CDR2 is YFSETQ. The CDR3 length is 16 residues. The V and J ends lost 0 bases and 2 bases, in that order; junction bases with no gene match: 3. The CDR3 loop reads CASSLGASGTYNEQFF. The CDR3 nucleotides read TGCGCCAGCAGCTTGGGGGCTAGCGGGACCTACAATGAGCAGTTCTTC.